The rows below give T cell receptor beta chains drawn from one sample of a study of CD8+CD57+ T cells in acquired aplastic anemia. Using its own MiXCR run on the reads, TCRdb lists one record per CDR3 protein. The sample yields approximately 65,000 distinct CDR3 sequences, 55% seen once. Specimen: sorted CD4+, CD8+, or CD8+CD57+ T cells (not recorded which) from PBMCs. These receptors all come from a human donor in good health, serving as a control. CDR3s include the opening cysteine and the closing phenylalanine or tryptophan. Fields, in order: D gene, V gene, J gene, clone size, CDR3 DNA, CDR3 protein. D genes are given only for firm matches. Only some rows state a clone size, as once, few, many or a class for expanded clones.

d_call: NA; v_call: TRBV2; j_call: TRBJ2-1; clone_size: once; cdr3_nt: TGTGCCAGCAGCTCACAGTTCTTC; cdr3_aa: CASSSQFF
d_call: NA; v_call: TRBV24-1; j_call: TRBJ2-7; clone_size: NA; cdr3_nt: TGTGCCACCAGTGATTCAGGGGGGACCTACGAGCAGTACTTC; cdr3_aa: CATSDSGGTYEQYF
d_call: TRBD2; v_call: TRBV20-1; j_call: TRBJ2-1; clone_size: NA; cdr3_nt: TGCAGTGCTAGAGATACGCTAGCGGGATACAATGAGCAGTTCTTC; cdr3_aa: CSARDTLAGYNEQFF
d_call: TRBD1; v_call: TRBV12-3/TRBV12-4; j_call: TRBJ2-7; clone_size: few; cdr3_nt: TGTGCCAGCAGTCCGTCGGGCACAGGGGGGTACTTC; cdr3_aa: CASSPSGTGGYF
d_call: TRBD1; v_call: TRBV19; j_call: TRBJ1-1; clone_size: many; cdr3_nt: TGTGCCAGTAGTAGCGCGACAGGGGGCCTGAACACTGAAGCTTTCTTT; cdr3_aa: CASSSATGGLNTEAFF
d_call: NA; v_call: TRBV2; j_call: TRBJ1-1; clone_size: once; cdr3_nt: TGTGCCAGCAGTGAAAGGGGGATGAACACTGAAGCTTTCTTT; cdr3_aa: CASSERGMNTEAFF
d_call: TRBD1; v_call: TRBV10-3; j_call: TRBJ1-5; clone_size: NA; cdr3_nt: TGTGCCATCAGTGATTCGACAGGGAGAGGCAATCAGCCCCAGCATTTT; cdr3_aa: CAISDSTGRGNQPQHF
d_call: TRBD2; v_call: TRBV11-2; j_call: TRBJ2-7; clone_size: many; cdr3_nt: TGTGCCAGCAGCTTAGGGGTACTAGCGGGAACCCCCTACGAGCAGTACTTC; cdr3_aa: CASSLGVLAGTPYEQYF
d_call: NA; v_call: TRBV12-3/TRBV12-4; j_call: TRBJ1-5; clone_size: NA; cdr3_nt: TGTGCCAGCAGTTTATCGGGGCGGGAGATTCAGCCCCAGCATTTT; cdr3_aa: CASSLSGREIQPQHF
d_call: TRBD2; v_call: TRBV5-5; j_call: TRBJ2-7; clone_size: NA; cdr3_nt: TGTGCCAGCAGCTTGAGGCGGGAGGTTTCCTACGAGCAGTACTTC; cdr3_aa: CASSLRREVSYEQYF
d_call: TRBD1; v_call: TRBV24-1; j_call: TRBJ1-5; clone_size: NA; cdr3_nt: TGTGCCACCACCAAAACCGGGACAGGCCGGGGGCAGCCCCAGCATTTT; cdr3_aa: CATTKTGTGRGQPQHF
d_call: NA; v_call: TRBV2; j_call: TRBJ1-5; clone_size: many; cdr3_nt: TGTGCCAGCAGTCACCCGACAGGAGATGTGGGCAATCAGCCCCAGCATTTT; cdr3_aa: CASSHPTGDVGNQPQHF
d_call: TRBD2; v_call: TRBV20-1; j_call: TRBJ2-5; clone_size: many; cdr3_nt: TGCAGCCCCCTCCTTTCCGGGAGGGCCGTGGAGACCCAGTACTTC; cdr3_aa: CSPLLSGRAVETQYF
d_call: TRBD2; v_call: TRBV15; j_call: TRBJ2-1; clone_size: NA; cdr3_nt: TGTGCCACCAGCGGTCCGGGACTAGCGGACTACAATGAGCAGTTCTTC; cdr3_aa: CATSGPGLADYNEQFF
d_call: TRBD1; v_call: TRBV2; j_call: TRBJ1-4; clone_size: NA; cdr3_nt: TGTGCTAGGGACGACAGGGGGCGCGAAAAACTGTTTTTT; cdr3_aa: CARDDRGREKLFF
d_call: NA; v_call: TRBV15; j_call: TRBJ1-2; clone_size: NA; cdr3_nt: TGTGCCACCAGCAGAGTTTCGACAGGATCCTATGGCTACACCTTC; cdr3_aa: CATSRVSTGSYGYTF
d_call: NA; v_call: TRBV5-6; j_call: TRBJ2-5; clone_size: many; cdr3_nt: TGTGCCAGCAGCTTCAGTGAGACCCAGTACTTC; cdr3_aa: CASSFSETQYF
d_call: TRBD2; v_call: TRBV10-3; j_call: TRBJ2-3; clone_size: NA; cdr3_nt: TGTGCCATCAGTGAGGGGACTAGCGGGAGGCAGGATACGCAGTATTTC; cdr3_aa: CAISEGTSGRQDTQYF